This TCR beta chain was captured in a study of identical twins. CDR1 is KGHSH and CDR2 is LQKENI in the germline V gene. The ends were cut back, 0 bases at V and 3 bases at J, with 5 bases in the middle. The CDR3 extends over 13 amino acids. TCRdb called the 5' RACE reads again in MiXCR, with one record for every CDR3 protein. The data contain 350,000 to 450,000 distinct CDR3 sequences, less than 20% of them singletons. The receptor was isolated from a man aged 50 to 59 in good health. The sample consisted of naive T cells sorted from blood. The chain links TRBV18 to TRBJ1-2, with D unresolved. CDR3 sequence reads: CASSPPPHYGYTF. The CDR3 nucleotides are TGTGCCAGCTCACCACCTCCTCACTATGGCTACACCTTC. Variable domain in full (rest from reference TRBV18 and TRBJ1-2): NAGVMQNPRHLVRRRGQEARLRCSPMKGHSHVYWYRQLPEEGLKFMVYLQKENIIDESGMPKERFSAEFPKEGPSILRIQQVVRGDSAAYFCASSPPPHYGYTFGSGTRLTVV.